This T cell receptor (beta chain) was profiled in a study of T cell repertoires and HLA-DP antigens. Study as a whole: Transduced HeLa cells presented HLA-DP to CD4+ T cells.

Germline V lookup: CDR1 GTSNPN, CDR2 SVGIG (reference sequence). The CDR3 has 14 amino acids. Trimming at V came to 2 bases and at J to 5 bases, leaving 6 bases not matched to a gene. General observations from the study: Clones undetected before culture averaged about 35% against one allele and about 50% against the other.

A remark on this clone: Its specificity is unknown.

Deep-resolution sequencing targeted approximately 200,000 T cell genomes in pre-culture CD4+ samples. Sequenced by immunoSEQ multiplex PCR; TCRdb stores in-frame clones only, minus some. Of about 73,000 clones listed, 80% are singletons. Negative selection yielded untouched CD4+ T cells of average about 98% purity. The sample consisted of CD4+ T cells from PBMCs. The chain has TRBV30 and TRBJ1-2; 9 bases are shared with TRBD1. The TCR sequence derives from a man aged 55-75 years in good health and CMV-seronegative. The DNA for the CDR3 is TGTGCCTGGAGTACCCCGGACAGGGGTTATGGCTACACCTTC. This gives the protein CAWSTPDRGYGYTF.